A single sample is the source of the 32 T cell receptor beta chains below, sequenced in a study of T cells in Graves' hyperthyroidism and ophthalmopathy. RNA transcripts gave rise to amplified TCR beta CDR3 regions. The HTBI primer set was used in a first-round RT-PCR of the TCR CDR3. TCRdb fed the multiplex PCR reads into MiXCR, producing one record per CDR3 protein. The sample has fewer than 700,000 distinct CDR3 sequences; roughly a sixth are singletons. Input material: blood. The receptors come from a woman younger than 30 with Graves' ophthalmopathy.

V gene TRBV30 combines with J gene TRBJ2-3, with 13 bases that match TRBD2. CDR3 size: 14 residues. J lost 4 bases, V lost 8 bases, and 6 bases had no gene match. The V gene's germline CDR1 is GTSNPN and CDR2 SVGIG (reference sequence). The CDR3 DNA follows: TGTGCCGGAACTAGCGGGGGGGCCCCAGATACGCAGTATTTT. Protein: CAGTSGGAPDTQYF.

This clonotype showed up just a few times. The chain joins TRBV29-1 to TRBJ1-6; no clear D. Germline V lookup: CDR1 SQVTM, CDR2 ANQGSEA. This CDR3 is built from 15 residues. V lost 6 bases, J lost 5 bases, and 17 bases lay in between. The CDR3 nucleotides read TGCAGCGTCGCGGTAAGGCCAGGCCATAATTCACCCCTCCACTTT. Translation gives CSVAVRPGHNSPLHF.

This clonotype was counted at least ten times. The chain recombines TRBV20-1 with TRBJ2-5; either TRBD1 or TRBD2 may fit D (6 bases each). Trimming left V 3 bases short and J 5 bases short, with 13 bases between. Germline assignment: CDR1 DFQATT and CDR2 SNEGSKA (reference sequence). The CDR3 is 13 amino acids. In DNA form, the CDR3 reads TGCAGTGCTAGCGGGGGCCCCGGGGAGACCCAGTACTTC. This codes for CSASGGPGETQYF.

The V call is TRBV20-1, the J call TRBJ1-1; 7 bases match TRBD1. The germline V gene has CDR1 DFQATT and CDR2 SNEGSKA (reference sequence). There are 13 residues in the CDR3. V dropped 4 bases and J dropped 0; count of bases not matched to a gene: 2. The CDR3 region has the DNA TGCAGTGCTAAACAGGGGCTGAACACTGAAGCTTTCTTT. It translates to CSAKQGLNTEAFF.

This clonotype was recorded a few times. Possible read error: a much larger clone is one base away. The chain employs TRBV27 and TRBJ2-7; tentative D call: TRBD1 (6 bases). The germline gives CDR1 MNHEY, CDR2 SMNVEV (reference sequence). This CDR3 region has 14 residues. The CDR3 nucleotides read TGTGCCAGCAGTTTAGGGGGCAGGTCCTACGGGCAGTACTTC. This sequence encodes CASSLGGRSYGQYF.

In its sample, this clonotype was seen a few times. The chain combines TRBV10-3 with TRBJ2-2; D gene uncertain. The CDR3 loop spans 14 amino acids. Germline values: CDR1 ENHRY, CDR2 SYGVKD. Trimming took off 4 bases at V and 5 bases at J, with 11 bases between the two ends. The CDR3 nucleotides read TGTGCCATCAGTGGCGTTGAGAGTACCGGGGAGCTGTTTTTT. This sequence encodes CAISGVESTGELFF.

A note on this clonotype: Possible read error: a much larger clone is one base away. The chain carries TRBV28 and TRBJ2-2; 7 bases are a match to TRBD2. There are 16 residues in the CDR3. Looked up from germline, CDR1 is MDHEN and CDR2 is SYDVKM. The CDR3 DNA reads TGTGCCAGCAGCGTAGCGTCTAGCGGACTGACCGGGGAGCTGCTTTTT. Translation gives CASSVASSGLTGELLF.

In its sample, this clonotype was seen many times. V gene TRBV7-3 combines with J gene TRBJ1-1; the D is unclear. V was pared by 1 base and J by 10 bases, with 13 bases between. CDR1 SGHTA and CDR2 FQGTGA come from the germline V gene. CDR3 length: 13 amino acids. The chain's CDR3 is CASSLKAETGAFF. CDR3 DNA: TGTGCCAGCAGCTTAAAAGCCGAAACGGGAGCTTTCTTT.

This clonotype was seen many times. The rearrangement links TRBV3-1 to TRBJ2-5; 8 nucleotides line up with TRBD1. The CDR3 totals 17 residues. In germline, CDR1 is LGHDT, CDR2 YNNKEL (reference sequence). Trimming at V came to 4 bases and at J to 3 bases, leaving 13 bases not matched to a gene. The CDR3, as DNA: TGTGCCAGCAGCCGCCCCTGGTCGGACAGGGAAAAAGAGACCCAGTACTTC. As protein: CASSRPWSDREKETQYF.

This clonotype has just a few counts. This chain's CDR3 is CSARIHSSNQPQHF. The DNA for the CDR3 is TGCAGTGCTAGAATTCATAGTAGCAATCAGCCCCAGCATTTT. The rearrangement joins TRBV20-1 to TRBJ1-5; D not certain. This CDR3 contains 14 residues. Germline V lookup: CDR1 DFQATT, CDR2 SNEGSKA (reference sequence). Trimming cost V 2 bases and J 0 bases, with 8 bases left between them.

There are many counts of this clonotype. The V gene is TRBV20-1, the J gene TRBJ1-2; the D gene is possibly TRBD1 (6 bases). Germline V gene lookup returns CDR1 DFQATT and CDR2 SNEGSKA (reference sequence). The CDR3 is 12 residues long. Between the trimmed V and J ends, which lost 5 bases and 4 bases, there was a span of 11 bases. CDR3 sequence: CSAARGAYGYTF. DNA of the CDR3: TGCAGTGCTGCCAGGGGCGCCTATGGCTACACCTTC.

This clonotype was counted many times. This chain connects TRBV27 to TRBJ1-5; 11 bases are shared with TRBD1. The trim removed 5 bases at V and 3 bases at J, leaving 9 bases unmatched. Germline V gene sequence: CDR1 MNHEY, CDR2 SMNVEV (reference sequence). The CDR3 length is 17 residues. The CDR3 protein is CASSDLPGQGDNQPQHF. CDR3 nucleotides: TGTGCCAGCAGTGACCTTCCGGGACAGGGGGACAATCAGCCCCAGCATTTT.

The chain employs TRBV7-6 and TRBJ1-2; 10 nucleotides line up with TRBD1. With 5 bases clipped from V and 3 bases from J, the junction kept 6 bases outside the gene matches. Germline V lookup: CDR1 SGHVS, CDR2 FNYEAQ. This CDR3 spans 15 amino acids. CDR3 protein: CASSPRDRGDYGYTF. CDR3 sequence (DNA): TGTGCCAGCAGCCCCAGGGACAGGGGCGACTATGGCTACACCTTC. Together with reference TRBV7-6 and TRBJ1-2, the CDR3 gives the full variable domain: GAGVSQSPRYKVTKRGQDVALRCDPISGHVSLYWYRQALGQGPEFLTYFNYEAQQDKSGLPNDRFSAERPEGSISTLTIQRTEQRDSAMYRCASSPRDRGDYGYTFGSGTRLTVV.

The chain employs TRBV5-6 and TRBJ2-7; 14 bases align to TRBD2. Looked up from germline, CDR1 is SGHDT and CDR2 is YYEEEE. The CDR3 sequence is 15 residues long. With 5 bases clipped from V and 1 base from J, the junction kept 2 bases outside the gene matches. Here the CDR3 reads CASRRLAGGSYEQYF. The CDR3 DNA is TGTGCCAGCAGAAGACTAGCGGGAGGGTCCTACGAGCAGTACTTC.

The table lists this clonotype with a few counts. Written as DNA, the CDR3 is TGCAGTGCTCACCAATTAGCGGGAGGGACTCCCTACGAGCAGTACTTC. Translated, it gives CSAHQLAGGTPYEQYF. The chain joins TRBV20-1 to TRBJ2-7, with 11 bases identical to TRBD2. Germline CDR1 is DFQATT and CDR2 is SNEGSKA (reference sequence). CDR3 length: 16 amino acids. Trimming removed 5 bases from V and 2 bases from J; junction bases left unmatched: 11.

This clonotype was observed many times. The chain employs TRBV6-6 and TRBJ1-4; D ambiguous. This CDR3 spans 19 amino acids. CDR1 is MNHNY and CDR2 is SVGAGI in the germline V gene (reference sequence). The V and J ends lost 0 bases and 4 bases respectively, with 21 bases between them. The CDR3 sequence is CASSYSLGFEPGLNEKLFF. The CDR3 nucleotides read TGTGCCAGCAGTTACTCCCTTGGCTTTGAGCCAGGCCTTAATGAAAAACTGTTTTTT.

This sequence joins TRBV28 and TRBJ2-1; 11 bases agree with TRBD1. The V gene end was trimmed by 3 bases and the J gene end by 9 bases; junction bases not matched to a gene: 16. In germline, CDR1 is MDHEN, CDR2 SYDVKM. The CDR3 is 18 residues long. CDR3 sequence (DNA): TGTGCCAGCAGTTTGATTGGGTGGACAGGGGGCGCGGGGAGTGAGCAGTTCTTC. It codes for CASSLIGWTGGAGSEQFF.

This clonotype was picked up a small number of times. J is TRBJ2-3 and V is TRBV27, with D perhaps TRBD2 (6 bases). V was shortened by 5 bases and J by 4 bases, with 22 bases between the two germline ends. The CDR3 contains 17 residues. CDR1 and CDR2 from the germline V gene are MNHEY and SMNVEV (reference sequence). In DNA form, the CDR3 reads TGTGCCAGCAGTAAAAAGGCAGCGGGCCTGTACGCAGATACGCAGTATTTT. This translates into CASSKKAAGLYADTQYF.

This clonotype occurred many times. The J gene is TRBJ2-7, the V gene TRBV20-1; 13 bases are a match to TRBD2. Germline CDR1 is DFQATT and CDR2 is SNEGSKA (reference sequence). This CDR3 is built from 15 residues. The CDR3 DNA reads TGCAGCCCTAGGGGACTAGCGGGGCCGGGCTACGAGCAGTACTTC. Translation: CSPRGLAGPGYEQYF.

A few counts support this clonotype. The chain employs TRBV29-1 and TRBJ1-1; D not certain. The CDR3 is 13 residues long. V was shortened by 2 bases and J by 3 bases, with 10 bases between the two germline ends. In germline, CDR1 is SQVTM, CDR2 ANQGSEA. The CDR3 spells CSVENGFDTEAFF. The CDR3 nucleotides read TGCAGCGTTGAAAATGGGTTCGACACTGAAGCTTTCTTT.

This clonotype was seen just once. The V and J genes are TRBV20-1 and TRBJ2-3, with 8 bases matching TRBD1. The CDR3 covers 15 residues. The germline gives CDR1 DFQATT, CDR2 SNEGSKA (reference sequence). Trimming at V came to 3 bases and at J to 2 bases, leaving 7 bases not matched to a gene. This CDR3 is CSARAPGQATDTQYF. For the CDR3, the DNA is TGCAGTGCTAGGGCCCCGGGACAGGCCACAGATACGCAGTATTTT.

There are many counts of this clonotype. The J gene is TRBJ2-3, the V gene TRBV20-1; the D is unclear. The V gene's germline CDR1 is DFQATT and CDR2 SNEGSKA (reference sequence). V gave up 1 base and J gave up 2 bases, with 4 bases separating them. The CDR3 loop spans 12 amino acids. The CDR3 bases are TGCAGTGCTAGAGCCATCACAGATACGCAGTATTTT. Protein sequence: CSARAITDTQYF.

The rearrangement uses TRBV4-1 and TRBJ1-6; 8 bases fit TRBD1. CDR1 is MGHRA, CDR2 YSYEKL, per germline. This CDR3 is built from 15 residues. V was pared by 1 base and J by 9 bases, with 5 bases of the junction left unmatched. The CDR3 spells CASSQGTGLTSPLHF. The CDR3 region has the DNA TGCGCCAGCAGCCAAGGGACAGGGTTGACTTCACCCCTCCACTTT.

The sample holds many counts of this clonotype. J is TRBJ2-5 and V is TRBV30; D tentatively fits TRBD1 or TRBD2 (5 bases each). CDR3 length: 14 amino acids. V was cut by 0 bases and J by 4 bases, with 12 bases left in between. Germline V gene sequence: CDR1 GTSNPN, CDR2 SVGIG (reference sequence). The CDR3: CAWSVPGAGETQYF. In nucleotides, the CDR3 is TGTGCCTGGAGTGTACCCGGGGCCGGAGAGACCCAGTACTTC.

In its sample, this clonotype was seen once. The rearrangement links TRBV19 to TRBJ1-1; no clear D gene. The germline V and J ends were trimmed by 3 bases and 3 bases, with 11 bases remaining between them. Germline-derived CDR1 and CDR2 are LNHDA and SQIVND (reference sequence). The CDR3 sequence is 14 residues long. In DNA, the CDR3 is TGTGCCAGTAGTATTGGACTAGGGCACACTGAAGCTTTCTTT. It translates to CASSIGLGHTEAFF.

There are many counts of this clonotype. The rearrangement uses TRBV7-2 and TRBJ2-5; tentative D call: TRBD1 (5 bases). Germline CDR1 is SGHTA and CDR2 is FQGNSA. The CDR3 sequence is 16 residues long. Trimming stripped 5 bases from V and 0 bases from J, with 16 bases between. The CDR3 loop is CASSNVGRPDQETQYF. As DNA, the CDR3 is TGTGCCAGCAGCAATGTGGGGCGGCCCGACCAAGAGACCCAGTACTTC.

This clonotype was detected ten times or more. The chain couples TRBV10-3 to TRBJ2-7; the match to TRBD1 covers 10 bases. Per germline, CDR1 ENHRY and CDR2 SYGVKD. The CDR3 has 13 residues. V gave up 10 bases and J gave up 3 bases; unmatched junction bases: 6. The CDR3 loop reads CATGDRGLYEQYF. Written as DNA, the CDR3 is TGTGCCACCGGTGACAGGGGGCTCTACGAGCAGTACTTC.

This clonotype was counted ten times or more. J is TRBJ1-2 and V is TRBV6-1; 8 bases align to TRBD1. The CDR3 contains 16 residues. J gave up 0 bases and V 4 bases, and 7 bases lay outside the gene matches. CDR1 and CDR2 (germline): MNHNS, SASEGT. The CDR3, as DNA: TGTGCCAGCAGTGCGGCCAGGGGGCCGACTAACTATGGCTACACCTTC. Translation gives CASSAARGPTNYGYTF.

The chain joins TRBV20-1 to TRBJ2-7, with 11 bases matching TRBD2. The J call may be faulty, since TRBJ2-1 better matches the DNA end. The germline V gene has CDR1 DFQATT and CDR2 SNEGSKA (reference sequence). There are 15 residues in the CDR3. The CDR3 loop is CSSTSGRGGNYEQFF. CDR3 nucleotides: TGCAGCTCAACTAGCGGGAGAGGGGGGAACTACGAGCAGTTCTTC.

The chain has TRBV5-8 and TRBJ2-7, with 10 bases lining up with TRBD2. The CDR3 is 16 residues long. Germline CDR1 reads SGHTS; CDR2 reads YDEGEE. V lost 3 bases to trimming and J lost 0 bases; unmatched junction nucleotides: 6. The DNA for the CDR3 is TGTGCCAGCAGCTCTGGGACTAGCGCCTACTCCTACGAGCAGTACTTC. Its translation: CASSSGTSAYSYEQYF.

This clonotype was observed many times. The chain combines TRBV27 with TRBJ1-2, with D unresolved. The CDR3 is 11 residues long. Germline V gene lookup returns CDR1 MNHEY and CDR2 SMNVEV (reference sequence). Trimming took off 6 bases at V and 8 bases at J, with 10 bases between the two ends. This CDR3 is CASRALEGYTF. CDR3 coding DNA: TGTGCCAGCAGGGCCCTGGAAGGCTACACCTTC.

Comment on this clonotype: A much bigger clone sits one base away, suggesting this may be a read error. The chain carries TRBV6-2 or TRBV6-3 and TRBJ2-7, with D unclear. This CDR3 has 13 amino acids. V was trimmed by 8 bases and J by 6 bases, leaving 17 bases between them. Germline V gene sequence: CDR1 MNHEY, CDR2 SVGEGT. The CDR3 here is CASGPSGITEQYF. CDR3 coding DNA: TGTGCCAGCGGTCCGAGTGGGATCACCGAGCAGTACTTC.